This T cell receptor (beta chain) originates from a study of T cells in Graves' hyperthyroidism and ophthalmopathy. Amplification of TCR beta CDR3 regions used RNA as the template. Researchers ran a first-round RT-PCR on the TCR CDR3 using the HTBI primer set. In TCRdb, the multiplex PCR reads were re-called with MiXCR into one record per CDR3 protein. The table lists about 540,000 distinct CDR3 sequences, 35% to 55% of them singletons. Researchers barred patients who had uncontrolled infection, other autoimmune disease, pregnancy or lactation. This CDR3 region has 14 residues. Germline V gene data show CDR1 as SGHTA and CDR2 as FQGNSA. As to this clonotype: At one of its ends the junction is not consistent with the germline gene, which may arise from a read error.

The sample consisted of peripheral blood or thyroid tissue (not recorded which). This clonotype originated in a woman in her late teens or twenties with Graves' hyperthyroidism. The genes are TRBV7-2 and TRBJ1-2; D is possibly TRBD1 (6 bases). CDR3 sequence (DNA): TGTGCCAGCAGTCTAGGGGGATTTCGATATGACTACACCTTC. This codes for CASSLGGFRYDYTF.